This record looks at one T cell receptor (beta chain) sequence and its context. Which antigen it targets is not known. No qualities accompany the bases; no much larger clone lies one base away. This specimen belongs to a study of T cell responses to AZD1222 COVID-19 vaccine (dated by TCRdb to the early 2020s). In terms of the full investigation: TCR sequencing was performed for about 250 trial participants, of whom 200 to 220 were given two doses of AZD1222 and about 25 were given two doses of MenACWY control vaccine. Enrollment into the trials was organized by age into subgroups of 18-55, 56-69 and 70-plus years, and those subgroups contained roughly 150, 30 and 60 TCR-sequenced participants, respectively.

Overall study outcomes, separate from this receptor: A significant rise in spike-specific TCR breadth and depth was observed after two AZD1222 doses relative to day 0 and relative to MenACWY recipients. Epitopes outside the regions mutated in the B.1.351 and B.1.1.7 variants were reportedly recognized by nearly half of the unique spike-specific TCRs. Most participants were white British and females outnumbered males, and the authors suggested that clonal diversity may have been underestimated. Because no day 14 peak-response samples were available, the repertoires could be characterized only after the peak T cell response. The 56-69-year group was small, and its depth increase did not reach significance, likely because of low power. Vaccine-associated CD4 TCRs spanned the whole spike protein, with dominant responses in regions 160-218 and 743-854. Conclusions about previously exposed vaccinees are limited because only six or seven AZD1222 recipients were SARS-CoV-2 seropositive at baseline.

The CDR3 regions of human TCRbeta chains were subjected to immunosequencing. As for the authors' bioinformatics: TCRs in the repertoires were matched against a reference library of SARS-CoV-2-specific TCRs that had been generated with the MIRA antigen-specificity platform. Breadth was defined as the fraction of unique TCRs that were SARS-CoV-2-associated, and depth was defined as the fraction of total T cells that were SARS-CoV-2-associated. Using the MIRA data, every spike-specific TCR was mapped to the spike region that the TCR reacted to and assigned to either a CD4 or a CD8 class. Log10-transformed breadth and depth values were compared by one-way ANOVA with Sidak's multiple comparisons tests. As stored in TCRdb, this immuneACCESS dataset retains in-frame rearrangements with V and J assigned. A fraction of the clones does not appear; measured against another copy, unresolved V genes explain less than half of the discrepancy, and the remainder lacks a known reason. V, J and clone size reflect that table, while D and trimming were determined from the DNA. This sample is represented by about 190,000 clones; roughly 92% of them were singletons. The ten largest make up less than 4.5% of the sample.

What the time point label conveys for this sample: about 28 days (+/-7) after the second vaccine dose. What the treatment or condition label conveys for this sample: meningococcal conjugate vaccine given as trial control. Vaccinee samples came from UK trials COV001 and COV002, including a single-blind randomized controlled phase 2/3 trial of AZD1222 (ChAdOx1 nCoV-19) in healthy adults. For TCRbeta chain sequencing, PBMC samples from trial participants were taken at day 0 and at day 28 after the second dose. The sample was peripheral blood, taken 28 days after the second dose of the MenACWY control vaccine. This sequence originates from an adult who received the MenACWY meningococcal vaccine as a control.

Read as DNA, the sequence is TGTGCCAGCAGCGCGGTGACGGCCACTGAAGCTTTCTTT. Translated, this is CASSAVTATEAFF. The chain is assembled from TRBV14 and TRBJ1-1; confidence is insufficient to name the D gene. CDR1 SGHDN and CDR2 FVKESK were looked up in the germline V gene. V and J lose 5 bases and 4 bases, and a span of 11 bases separates them. The CDR3 covers 13 residues, taking in both the cysteine and the phenylalanine. Of all the DNA, just the CDR3 is kept, 39 bases in frame from base 1.